This record covers a single TCR beta chain. Its matching antigen is unknown. These data come from a study of post-analysis software for immune sequencing data. The study's findings and limits: People with multiple sclerosis had a significantly lower normalized Chao1 diversity than controls did. About 5 TRBV segments (TRBV5-6, TRBV5-1 and TRBV20-1 among them) occurred more frequently in patients than in controls.

cDNA libraries for TCR beta contained unique molecular identifiers. In TCRdb, the PCR reads were re-called with MiXCR into one record per CDR3 protein. The sample holds around 700,000 distinct CDR3 sequences, more than 50% seen once. The CDR3 runs 14 residues. Germline V gives CDR1 SEHNR, CDR2 FQNEAQ (reference sequence). V trimming: 6 bases; J trimming: 3 bases; junction bases outside the gene matches: 8. Material for sequencing was blood. V and J are TRBV7-9 and TRBJ2-7, with TRBD1 matching over 7 bases. The origin of this receptor is a girl aged 2-10 years with multiple sclerosis. CDR3 loop: CASRPATGNYEQYF. CDR3 bases: TGTGCCAGCAGGCCCGCGACAGGGAACTACGAGCAGTACTTC.